This T cell receptor beta chain was sequenced for a study of radiotherapy plus CTLA-4 blockade in lung cancer (dated by TCRdb to between 2018 and 2020). About the full investigation: Among the enrolled patients, roughly 17% had an objective response, and 25% to 35% reached disease control. The study at large found these results: TCR clones derived from tumors expanded in peripheral blood after treatment with radiotherapy and ipilimumab. The strongest predictors of response, as reported, were early dynamic changes in blood T cell clones along with a rise in serum interferon-beta after radiation.

Focal radiation therapy combined with CTLA-4 blockade (ipilimumab) was tested in patients with chemo-refractory metastatic non-small-cell lung cancer. This clone appeared once. The specificity of this receptor is unknown. No much larger clonotype is one base removed from it; base qualities were not supplied. As encoded in the germline V gene, CDR1 is SGHRS while CDR2 is YFSETQ. The CDR3 holds 16 amino acids from the cysteine to the phenylalanine. The DNA shown is the 48-base CDR3, in frame from base 1. Here V drops 4 bases and J drops 6 bases, and the junction holds 7 bases not matched to any gene. The receptor library was made with the immunoSEQ multiplex PCR assay. TCRdb took over this immuneACCESS table, retaining in-frame rearrangements with V and J assigned. Such tables are incomplete; in checked studies, under half of the missing clones stem from an unresolved V gene, and the remainder is unexplained. The sample table lists about 40,000 clones, roughly three quarters of them with a count of one. The ten largest account for around 22% of the sample.

This chain joins TRBV5-1 to TRBJ2-1, with 13 junctional bases fitting TRBD2. This receptor was identified in a human donor with non-small cell lung cancer that progressed on radiotherapy plus ipilimumab. Specimen: peripheral blood, collected from a patient treated with radiotherapy plus ipilimumab. The bases read TGCGCCAGCAGCGGGGCGGGACTAGCGGGGCTCAATGAGCAGTTCTTC. It codes for CASSGAGLAGLNEQFF.